These 10 T cell receptor beta chains were all obtained from the same sample, sequenced in a study of cytomegalovirus exposure and HLA in healthy donors. The repertoire was sequenced with immunoSEQ multiplex PCR; TCRdb's copy has only in-frame clones and lacks some. This table has about 120,000 clones, approximately 88% appearing once. The sequenced sample was PBMCs. The receptors originated from a man younger than 30 in good health and CMV-seronegative.

The chain uses TRBV7-2 and TRBJ1-3; D is uncertain. Trimming cost V 8 bases and J 5 bases, with 19 bases left between them. CDR1 and CDR2 (germline): SGHTA, FQGNSA. The CDR3 totals 15 residues. The DNA for the CDR3 is TGTGCCAGCGCTAAGGGAGGGCCACTCCGAAACACCATATATTTT. Its translation: CASAKGGPLRNTIYF.

V is TRBV27 and J is TRBJ2-1, with D possibly TRBD2 on 6 matching bases. CDR1 is MNHEY, CDR2 SMNVEV, per germline (reference sequence). This CDR3 has 14 amino acids. The V end lost 6 bases, the J end lost 7 bases, and 16 bases lay between the germline ends. The CDR3 loop is CASRNPGLNNEQFF. Here the CDR3 DNA reads TGTGCCAGCAGGAATCCGGGACTCAATAATGAGCAGTTCTTC.

This clone was found once. This sequence joins TRBV7-9 and TRBJ2-7; TRBD1 matches at 8 bases. Germline V gives CDR1 SEHNR, CDR2 FQNEAQ (reference sequence). The CDR3 has 17 amino acids. After removal of 1 base from V and 2 bases from J, the junction contained 10 bases not matched to a gene. The CDR3 reads CASSLGGGQGAPYEQYF. CDR3 coding DNA: TGTGCCAGCAGCTTAGGAGGTGGACAGGGTGCCCCCTACGAGCAGTACTTC.

In this sample, this clone turned up a few times. This sequence joins TRBV30 and TRBJ1-5; maybe TRBD1 (6 bases). This CDR3 comprises 14 residues. Germline CDR1 and CDR2: GTSNPN and SVGIG (reference sequence). V gave up 4 bases and J gave up 2 bases, with 12 bases separating them. The CDR3 region is CAWNGGQGNQPQHF. DNA for the CDR3: TGTGCCTGGAACGGGGGGCAAGGCAATCAGCCCCAGCATTTT.

The gene calls are TRBV28 and TRBJ1-2; D is unclear. Deletions cut 6 bases from V and 2 bases from J, with 13 bases between. The CDR3 sequence is 14 residues long. CDR1 MDHEN and CDR2 SYDVKM come from the germline V gene. The CDR3 loop reads CASSPPAVNYGYTF. The CDR3 DNA is TGTGCCAGCAGCCCCCCCGCGGTCAACTATGGCTACACCTTC.

The rearrangement joins TRBV10-2 to TRBJ1-1, with D possibly matching TRBD1 (6 bases). In germline, CDR1 is WSHSY, CDR2 SAAADI. The CDR3 sequence is 15 residues long. V was clipped by 3 bases and J by 1 base, with 12 bases between them. The CDR3 DNA is TGCGCCAGCAGTGAAACAGGGACCTCGAACACTGAAGCTTTCTTT. This encodes CASSETGTSNTEAFF.

This clone came up once. The chain recombines TRBV15 with TRBJ2-3; D possibly corresponds to TRBD2 (7 bases). Germline assignment: CDR1 LNHNV and CDR2 YYDKDF (reference sequence). The CDR3 loop spans 16 amino acids. Trimming removed 2 bases at V and 4 bases at J, with 16 bases between. The CDR3 sequence is CATSRREGGDSDTQYF. CDR3 nucleotides: TGTGCCACCAGCAGACGTGAGGGGGGGGACTCAGATACGCAGTATTTT.

The chain joins TRBV2 to TRBJ2-4, with D hard to call. The germline CDR1 and CDR2 sequences are SNHLY and FYNNEI. CDR3 length: 12 amino acids. The V end was cut by 7 bases, the J end by 0 bases, with 4 bases between. The CDR3: CASIIAKNIQYF. The CDR3 DNA sequence: TGTGCCAGCATTATAGCCAAAAACATTCAGTACTTC.

This sequence joins TRBV27 and TRBJ2-7; D not resolved. V lost 1 base, J lost 2 bases, and 15 bases lay in between. This CDR3 contains 16 residues. CDR1 and CDR2 from the germline V gene are MNHEY and SMNVEV (reference sequence). The CDR3 sequence is CASSLFVTQDTYEQYF. Written as DNA, the CDR3 is TGTGCCAGCAGTTTATTTGTGACACAAGACACCTACGAGCAGTACTTC.

This clone was counted only a few times. The gene calls are TRBV11-3 and TRBJ2-1; weak D call: TRBD2 (6 bases). The germline V gene has CDR1 SGHNT and CDR2 YENEEA. The ends were cut back, 6 bases at V and 2 bases at J, with 14 bases in the middle. The CDR3 length is 15 residues. CDR3 in amino acids: CASRFGGLTYNEQFF. The CDR3 nucleotides are TGTGCCAGCAGATTCGGGGGACTCACCTACAATGAGCAGTTCTTC.